This is a list of T cell receptor beta chains from one sample in a study of shared clonotypes between healthy human individuals. Here immunoSEQ multiplex PCR was the method, and the copy in TCRdb shows in-frame clones only, minus some. Among approximately 2.1 million clones listed, 93% were seen once. The sequenced sample was naive CD4+ T cells from PBMCs. The source is a man aged 18 to 35 in good health. Some clones in this sample may be carry-over from other donors' samples. The CDR3 runs from the conserved cysteine through the conserved F or W.

v_gene | CDR3aa
TRBV30 | CAWSGAGGYEQYF
TRBV9 | CASSPLWAGANVLTF
TRBV6-5 | CASSYSPREATDTQYF
TRBV29-1 | CSVRQGRGEQYF
TRBV5-1 | CASSYDRQLYGYTF
TRBV5-1 | CASSLEQGVTEAFF
TRBV9 | CASSADTITYEQYF
TRBV28 | CASREAGGPDEQFF
TRBV25-1 | CASSERRNTEAFF
TRBV16 | CASSQSKGVFGYTF
TRBV5-1 | CASSLVAGRLYNEQFF
TRBV15 | CATSEGNRIPNEKLFF
TRBV5-4 | CASSLVRGGNEQFF
TRBV7-3 | CASSLGDSSVETQYF
TRBV5-1 | CASSLRRNTEAFF
TRBV5-4 | CVSSLGGGTSSYEQYF
TRBV28 | CASSLFRGILGIQYF
TRBV7-8 | CASSIGTHLVDTQYF
TRBV2 | CASSAGLAGGSADTQYF
TRBV5-1 | CARASQDRARDEQYF
TRBV10-2 | CASSGGRRGSSGYTF
TRBV7-2 | CATPLESGANVLTF
TRBV30 | CAWSAGGGLDSGNTIYF
TRBV7-3 | CASSLLATSGSLYEQFF
TRBV4-2 | CASSQVTENTEAFF